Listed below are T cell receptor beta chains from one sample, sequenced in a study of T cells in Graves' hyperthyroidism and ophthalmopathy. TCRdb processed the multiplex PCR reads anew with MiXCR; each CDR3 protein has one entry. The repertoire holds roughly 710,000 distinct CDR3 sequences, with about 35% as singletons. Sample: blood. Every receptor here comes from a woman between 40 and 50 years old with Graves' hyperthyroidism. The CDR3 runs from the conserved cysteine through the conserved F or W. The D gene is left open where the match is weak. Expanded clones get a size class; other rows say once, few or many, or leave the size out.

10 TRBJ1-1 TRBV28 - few TGTGCCAGCAGGGGACATGAAGCTTTCTTT CASRGHEAFF
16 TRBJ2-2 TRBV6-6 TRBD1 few TGTGCCAGCACTTCGACCGGGACAGGGCGAAGCGGGGAGCTGTTTTTT CASTSTGTGRSGELFF
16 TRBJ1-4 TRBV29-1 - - TGCAGCGTCGTTAGGTCGGGGAGCACGGGGTTGGAAAAACTGTTTTTT CSVVRSGSTGLEKLFF
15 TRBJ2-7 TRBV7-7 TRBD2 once TGTGCTAGCAGCACGCAAGCGGGGGGCACAGATACGCAGTACTTC CASSTQAGGTDTQYF
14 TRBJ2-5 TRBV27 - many TGTGCCAGCAGTTTACAGGCCGACCAAGAGACCCAGTACTTC CASSLQADQETQYF
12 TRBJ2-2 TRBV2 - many TGTGCCAGCACTACAGGGACCGGGGAGCTGTTTTTT CASTTGTGELFF
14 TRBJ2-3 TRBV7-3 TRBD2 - TGTGCCAGCAGCCAGGGACTAGGGACAGATACGCAGTATTTT CASSQGLGTDTQYF
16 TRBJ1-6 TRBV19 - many TGTGCCAGTAGTACCATCGGGCGGCAGGATAATTCACCCCTCCACTTT CASSTIGRQDNSPLHF
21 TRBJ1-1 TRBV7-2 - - TGTGCCAGCAGCCCTTGGGGCAGGGGAGGATCAGGCGTGTGGATGAACACTGAAGCTTTCTTT CASSPWGRGGSGVWMNTEAFF
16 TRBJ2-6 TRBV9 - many TGTGCCAGCAGCGCCCCGCTGGTCTCTGGGGCCAACGTCCTGACTTTC CASSAPLVSGANVLTF
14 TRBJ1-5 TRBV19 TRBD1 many TGTGCCAGTGGCGGGACAGGGAATGGTCAGCCCCAGCATTTT CASGGTGNGQPQHF
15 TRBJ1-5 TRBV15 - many TGTGCCACCAGCAGAGGGTCGGGTGGCAATCAGCCCCAGCATTTT CATSRGSGGNQPQHF
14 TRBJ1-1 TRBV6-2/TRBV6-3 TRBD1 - TGTGCCAGCTCATCTGGACAGGCCGTCCCTGAAGCTTTCTTT CASSSGQAVPEAFF
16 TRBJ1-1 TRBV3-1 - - TGTGCCAGCAGCCCCCAGGCAGGCACCATGAACACTGAAGCTTTCTTT CASSPQAGTMNTEAFF
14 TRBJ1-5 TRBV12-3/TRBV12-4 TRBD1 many TGTGCCAGCAGCTTATGGGACAGTAATCAGCCCCAGCATTTT CASSLWDSNQPQHF
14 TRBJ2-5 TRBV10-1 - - TGCGCCAGCAGTGAAGGCTCAGCAGGAGAGACCCAGTACTTC CASSEGSAGETQYF
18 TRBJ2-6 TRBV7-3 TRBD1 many TGTGCCAGCAGCCCGCTACAGGGGGCATACACTGGGGCCAACGTCCTGACTTTC CASSPLQGAYTGANVLTF
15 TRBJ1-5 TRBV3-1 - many TGTGCCAGCAGCCAAGAGTTCGGTCTTAATCAGCCCCAGCATTTT CASSQEFGLNQPQHF
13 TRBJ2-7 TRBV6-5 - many TGTGCCAGCAGTCCTACAGGGACCTACGAGCAGTACTTC CASSPTGTYEQYF
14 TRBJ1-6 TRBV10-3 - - TGTGCCATCAGGCCGGCGGGGGCTTATTCACCCCTCCACTTT CAIRPAGAYSPLHF
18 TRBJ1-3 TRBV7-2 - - TGTGCCAGCAGCCCCCATCATAAGCTGATTAACTCTGGAAACACCATATATTTT CASSPHHKLINSGNTIYF
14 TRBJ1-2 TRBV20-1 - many TGCAGTGCTAGAGACCTGGGGGGCTCTTGGGGCTACACCTTC CSARDLGGSWGYTF
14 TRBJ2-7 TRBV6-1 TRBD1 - TGTGCCAGCAGTGAAGGGACAGGGTTCTACGAGCAGTACTTC CASSEGTGFYEQYF
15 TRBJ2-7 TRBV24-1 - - TGTGCCACCAGTGACTCGGGGGACACCTCCTACGAGCAGTACTTC CATSDSGDTSYEQYF
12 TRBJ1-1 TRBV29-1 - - TGCAGCGGGGTAGGGACGGCTACTGAAGCTTTCTTT CSGVGTATEAFF
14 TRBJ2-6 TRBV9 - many TGTGCCAGCAGCGTCCCGTCTGGGGCCAACGTCCTGACTTTC CASSVPSGANVLTF
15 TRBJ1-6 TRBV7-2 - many TGTGCCAGCAGCCCCCAGACAGTCCTGACTTCACCCCTCCACTTT CASSPQTVLTSPLHF
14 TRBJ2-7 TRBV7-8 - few TGTGCCAGCAGCTTAGGTCCCCATTCCTACGAGCAGTACTTC CASSLGPHSYEQYF
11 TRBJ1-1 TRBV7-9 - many TGTGCCAGCTTCCCTGACACTGAAGCTTTCTTT CASFPDTEAFF
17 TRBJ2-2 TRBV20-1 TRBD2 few TGCAGTGCTAGAGATTGGAGGGGACTAGGGGACACCGGGGAGCTGTTTTTT CSARDWRGLGDTGELFF
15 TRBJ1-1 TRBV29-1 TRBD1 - TGCAGCGTTGTTAGGAGCAGGGGGATTGGCACTGAAGCTTTCTTT CSVVRSRGIGTEAFF
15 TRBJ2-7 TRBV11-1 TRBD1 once TGTGCCAGCAGCTTAGGGCAGGGGGAAGGCTACGAGCAGTACTTC CASSLGQGEGYEQYF
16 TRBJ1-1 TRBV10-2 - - TGTGCCAGCAGTGAAGCTCCGAGACTTGAAGACACTGAAGCTTTCTTT CASSEAPRLEDTEAFF
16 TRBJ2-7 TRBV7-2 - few TGTGCCAGCAGCCAATTCCTGATTCACCTCTCCCCCCAGCAGTACTTC CASSQFLIHLSPQQYF
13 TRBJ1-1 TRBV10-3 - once TGTGCCATCAAGTCGATAGGGGACACTGAAGCTTTCTTT CAIKSIGDTEAFF
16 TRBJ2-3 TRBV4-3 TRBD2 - TGCGCCAGCAGTCGGTGGGAGGGCCTATCCGAGTCCACGCAGTATTTT CASSRWEGLSESTQYF
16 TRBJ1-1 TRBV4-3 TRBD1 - TGCGCCAGCAGCCAAGATTGGACAGGGGGTGACACTGAAGCTTTCTTT CASSQDWTGGDTEAFF
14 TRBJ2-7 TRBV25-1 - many TGTGCCAGCAGTGACCGGACGGGTACCTACGAGCAGTACTTC CASSDRTGTYEQYF
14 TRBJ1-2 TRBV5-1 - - TGCGCCAGCAGAAACGAGCGGGCCGTTTATGGCTACACCTTC CASRNERAVYGYTF
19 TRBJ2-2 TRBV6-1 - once TGTGCCAGCAGTCAGTTCGGGACGGCCCCGCTATTGAACACCGGGGAGCTGTTTTTT CASSQFGTAPLLNTGELFF
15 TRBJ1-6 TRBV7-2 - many TGTGCCAGCATAGAATCCGGGACAAGTAATTCACCCCTCCACTTT CASIESGTSNSPLHF
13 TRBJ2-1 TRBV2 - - TGTGCCAGCGGGGCGTACTCCTACAATGAGCAGTTCTTC CASGAYSYNEQFF
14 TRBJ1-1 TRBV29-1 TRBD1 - TGCAGCGTCGGGACAGGGGGCCCCAACACTGAAGCTTTCTTT CSVGTGGPNTEAFF
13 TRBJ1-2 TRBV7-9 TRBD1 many TGTGCCAGCAGCTCAACAGGGGGCGACGGCTACACCTTC CASSSTGGDGYTF
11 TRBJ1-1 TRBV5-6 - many TGTGCCAGCAGCTTTGGGCGTGAAGCTTTCTTT CASSFGREAFF
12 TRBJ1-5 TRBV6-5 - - TGTGCCAGCAGTTACTCTGGCAAGCCCCAGCATTTT CASSYSGKPQHF
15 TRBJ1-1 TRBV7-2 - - TGTGCCAGCAGCAGAGATGGGGGTTGGGACACTGAAGCTTTCTTT CASSRDGGWDTEAFF
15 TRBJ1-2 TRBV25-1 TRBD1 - TGTGCCAGCAGCCAAATCTCCGGGACAGAAAATCGCTACACCTTC CASSQISGTENRYTF
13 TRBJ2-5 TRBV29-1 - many TGCAGCGTTGAAGGGGGAGCACAAGAGACCCAGTACTTC CSVEGGAQETQYF
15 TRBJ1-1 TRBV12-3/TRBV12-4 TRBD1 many TGTGCCAGCAGTCTATGGGACAGGGGAGGGACTGAAGCTTTCTTT CASSLWDRGGTEAFF
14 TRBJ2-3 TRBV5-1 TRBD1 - TGCGCCTTACCACAGGGGGCGAACACAGATACGCAGTATTTT CALPQGANTDTQYF
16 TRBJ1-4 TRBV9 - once TGTGCCAGCAGCGTAGATGTTGGGGCAACTAATGAAAAACTGTTTTTT CASSVDVGATNEKLFF